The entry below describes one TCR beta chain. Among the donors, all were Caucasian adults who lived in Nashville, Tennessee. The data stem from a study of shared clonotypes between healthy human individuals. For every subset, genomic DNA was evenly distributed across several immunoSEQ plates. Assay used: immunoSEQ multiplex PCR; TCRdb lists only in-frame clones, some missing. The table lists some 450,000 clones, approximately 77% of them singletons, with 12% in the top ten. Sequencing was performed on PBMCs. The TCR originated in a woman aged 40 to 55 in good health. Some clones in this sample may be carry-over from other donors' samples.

CDR3 sequence (DNA): TGTGCCAGCAGTTGGGAGTTTGGAGGGACGGAAAACATTCAGTACTTC. Translated, it gives CASSWEFGGTENIQYF. The chain couples TRBV28 to TRBJ2-4, with a weak D call TRBD2 (6 bases). The CDR3 contains 16 residues. Trimming cost V 4 bases and J 5 bases, with 18 bases left between them. The germline CDR1 and CDR2 sequences are MDHEN and SYDVKM.